The entry that follows covers one TCR beta chain sequence. Being off target in a library aimed at alpha chains, this beta chain has a size of little meaning. The time point denotes: sample taken at primary tumor resection. No cells were sorted before sequencing. The whole RNA sequenced was extracted from tumor, nontumor lung or frozen PBMC. This sample was included in a study of spatial heterogeneity in lung cancer. TCRdb re-derived calls from the 5' RACE reads in MiXCR, one entry per CDR3 protein. This table has about 4,100 distinct CDR3 sequences, around half appearing once. The J segment lost 7 bases and the V segment lost 6 bases, leaving 6 bases of the junction unmatched. Germline CDR1 MNHNS, CDR2 SASEGT. The CDR3 runs to 12 residues.

The TCR was taken from a female donor with early-stage non-small cell lung cancer. The gene calls are TRBV6-1 and TRBJ2-7; 7 nucleotides agree with TRBD1. This sample comprised PBMCs, obtained at surgery. The CDR3, as DNA: TGTGCCAGCAGCAGACAGGGTTGGGAGCAGTACTTC. It codes for CASSRQGWEQYF.